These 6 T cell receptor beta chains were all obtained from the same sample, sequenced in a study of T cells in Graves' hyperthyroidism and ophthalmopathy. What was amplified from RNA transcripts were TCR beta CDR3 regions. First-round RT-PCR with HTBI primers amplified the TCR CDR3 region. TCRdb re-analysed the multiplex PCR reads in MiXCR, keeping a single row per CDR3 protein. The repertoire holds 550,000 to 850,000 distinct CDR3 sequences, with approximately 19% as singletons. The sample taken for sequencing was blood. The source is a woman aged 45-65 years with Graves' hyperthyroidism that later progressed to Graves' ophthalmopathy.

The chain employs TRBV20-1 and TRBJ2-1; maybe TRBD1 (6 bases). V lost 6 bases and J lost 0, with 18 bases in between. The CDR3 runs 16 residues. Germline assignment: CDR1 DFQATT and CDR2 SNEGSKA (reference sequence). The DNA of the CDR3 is TGCAGTGCACCCCAGGGGATTCTGAGCTCCTACAATGAGCAGTTCTTC. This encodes CSAPQGILSSYNEQFF.

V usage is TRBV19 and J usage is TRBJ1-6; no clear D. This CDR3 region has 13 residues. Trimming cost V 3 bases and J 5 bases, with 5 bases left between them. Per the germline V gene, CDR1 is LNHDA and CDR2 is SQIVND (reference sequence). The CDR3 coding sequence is TGTGCCAGTAGTATGCGGGATAATTCACCCCTCCACTTT. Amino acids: CASSMRDNSPLHF.

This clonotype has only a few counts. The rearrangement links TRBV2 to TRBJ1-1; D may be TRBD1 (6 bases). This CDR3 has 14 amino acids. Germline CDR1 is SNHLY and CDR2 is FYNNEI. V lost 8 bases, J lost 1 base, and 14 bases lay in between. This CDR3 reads CASAVGGANTEAFF. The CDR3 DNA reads TGTGCCAGCGCCGTGGGGGGGGCGAACACTGAAGCTTTCTTT. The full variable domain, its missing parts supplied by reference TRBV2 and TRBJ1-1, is EPEVTQTPSHQVTQMGQEVILRCVPISNHLYFYWYRQILGQKVEFLVSFYNNEISEKSEIFDDQFSVERPDGSNFTLKIRSTKLEDSAMYFCASAVGGANTEAFFGQGTRLTVV.

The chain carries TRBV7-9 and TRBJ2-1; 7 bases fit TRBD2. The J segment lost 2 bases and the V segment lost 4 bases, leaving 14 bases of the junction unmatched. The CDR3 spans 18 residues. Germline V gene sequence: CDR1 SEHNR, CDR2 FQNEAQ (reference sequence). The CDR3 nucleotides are TGTGCCAGCAGCTCCAATGGTAGGGCGGGGGTGACCTACAATGAGCAGTTCTTC. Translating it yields CASSSNGRAGVTYNEQFF.

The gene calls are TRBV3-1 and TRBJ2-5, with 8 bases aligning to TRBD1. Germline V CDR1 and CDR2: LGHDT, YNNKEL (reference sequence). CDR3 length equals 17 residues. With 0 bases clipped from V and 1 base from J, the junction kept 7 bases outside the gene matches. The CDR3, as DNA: TGTGCCAGCAGCCAAGATTGGAACAGGGGGATCCAAGAGACCCAGTACTTC. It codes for CASSQDWNRGIQETQYF.

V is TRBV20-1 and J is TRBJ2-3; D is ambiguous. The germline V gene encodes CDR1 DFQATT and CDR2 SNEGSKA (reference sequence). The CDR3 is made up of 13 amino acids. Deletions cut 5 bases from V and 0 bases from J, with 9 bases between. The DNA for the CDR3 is TGCAGTGCTTTCTTTCCTAGCACAGATACGCAGTATTTT. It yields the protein CSAFFPSTDTQYF.